These 8 T cell receptor beta chains share one sample of origin, sequenced in a study of identifying expanded T cells in peripheral blood. The repertoire was sequenced with immunoSEQ multiplex PCR; TCRdb's copy has only in-frame clones and lacks some. The sample consists of some 130,000 clones, 80% to 90% of them appearing once. Material: blood. The receptors were gathered from a person aged 18 to 70 in good health.

This clone has a handful of counts. The chain is built from TRBV2 and TRBJ2-7; 13 bases agree with TRBD2. The trim removed 2 bases at V and 4 bases at J, leaving 5 bases unmatched. The germline V gene encodes CDR1 SNHLY and CDR2 FYNNEI. The CDR3 runs 16 residues. The CDR3 DNA reads TGTGCCAGCAGTGAACCTCCGGGACTAGCGGGGTACGAGCAGTACTTC. Translation: CASSEPPGLAGYEQYF.

The J gene is TRBJ2-1, the V gene TRBV2, with 12 bases that match TRBD2. The CDR3 runs to 14 residues. Germline loops: CDR1 SNHLY, CDR2 FYNNEI. V shed 6 bases and J 9 bases; nucleotides not matched to a gene: 6. Written as DNA, the CDR3 is TGTGCCAGCAGGTCTAGCGGGGGGGCCGTTGAGCAGTTCTTC. Protein sequence: CASRSSGGAVEQFF.

The gene calls are TRBV4-3 and TRBJ2-7, with TRBD1 matching 11 bases. Germline assignment: CDR1 LGHNA and CDR2 YSLEER. The V and J ends lost 6 bases and 1 base, in that order; junction bases with no gene match: 5. This CDR3 region has 15 residues. The CDR3 DNA sequence: TGCGCCAGCAGTCCGGACAGGGGGCCATCCTACGAGCAGTACTTC. As protein: CASSPDRGPSYEQYF.

J is TRBJ2-7 and V is TRBV6-1; 9 bases align to TRBD2. CDR3 length: 15 residues. Germline-derived CDR1 and CDR2 are MNHNS and SASEGT. V dropped 5 bases and J dropped 4; count of bases not matched to a gene: 9. This CDR3 reads CASSRSVAGAYEQYF. The CDR3 DNA is TGTGCCAGCAGTCGTTCGGTAGCGGGAGCTTACGAGCAGTACTTC.

CDR3 coding DNA: TGTGCCTGGAGGGTCGGTTCGGGAGTTGAAGCTTTCTTT. As protein: CAWRVGSGVEAFF. The J gene is TRBJ1-1, the V gene TRBV30; D unresolved. The CDR3 spans 13 residues. V lost 3 bases and J lost 7, with 15 bases in between. CDR1 GTSNPN and CDR2 SVGIG come from the germline V gene (reference sequence).

The rearrangement joins TRBV30 to TRBJ2-2, with D maybe TRBD1 (6 bases). V was cut by 0 bases and J by 5 bases, with 7 bases left in between. Germline CDR1 GTSNPN, CDR2 SVGIG (reference sequence). There are 13 residues in the CDR3. The DNA for the CDR3 is TGTGCCTGGAGTGTACAGGGAACCGGGGAGCTGTTTTTT. Amino acid sequence: CAWSVQGTGELFF.

This chain connects TRBV4-2 to TRBJ1-4; D is unclear. The CDR3 loop spans 14 amino acids. Trimming removed 4 bases from V and 4 bases from J, with 10 bases in between. CDR1 is LGHNA and CDR2 is YNFKEQ in the germline V gene. The CDR3 DNA is TGTGCCAGCAGCCTAGACCCCAGTAATGAAAAACTGTTTTTT. This codes for CASSLDPSNEKLFF.

This clone was picked up one time. V gene TRBV28 combines with J gene TRBJ2-1; TRBD1 is a possible D gene (6 bases). The CDR3 runs 13 residues. Germline V gene lookup returns CDR1 MDHEN and CDR2 SYDVKM. The ends were cut back, 9 bases at V and 4 bases at J, with 13 bases in the middle. The CDR3 protein is CASLGQPYNEQFF. Written as DNA, the CDR3 is TGTGCCAGTTTAGGACAGCCTTACAATGAGCAGTTCTTC.